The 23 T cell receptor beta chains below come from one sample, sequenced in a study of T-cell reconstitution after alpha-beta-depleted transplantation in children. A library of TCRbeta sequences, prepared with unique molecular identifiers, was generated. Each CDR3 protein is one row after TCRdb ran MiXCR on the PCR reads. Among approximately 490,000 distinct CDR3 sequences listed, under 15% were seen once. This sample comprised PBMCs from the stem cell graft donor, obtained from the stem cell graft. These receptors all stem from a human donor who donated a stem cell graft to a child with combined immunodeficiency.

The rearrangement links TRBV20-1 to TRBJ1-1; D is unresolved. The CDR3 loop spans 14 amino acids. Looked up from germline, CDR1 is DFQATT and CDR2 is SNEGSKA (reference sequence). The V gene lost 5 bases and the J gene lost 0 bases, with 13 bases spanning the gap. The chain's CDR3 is CSASSGLMNTEAFF. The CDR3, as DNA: TGCAGTGCTTCCTCGGGCTTGATGAACACTGAAGCTTTCTTT.

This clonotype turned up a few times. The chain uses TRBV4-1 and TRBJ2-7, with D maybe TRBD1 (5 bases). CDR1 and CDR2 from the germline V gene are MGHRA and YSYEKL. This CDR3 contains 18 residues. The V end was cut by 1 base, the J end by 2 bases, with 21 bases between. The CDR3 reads CASSQVLLTGPITYEQYF. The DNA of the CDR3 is TGCGCCAGCAGCCAAGTCCTTCTAACAGGCCCTATTACCTACGAGCAGTACTTC.

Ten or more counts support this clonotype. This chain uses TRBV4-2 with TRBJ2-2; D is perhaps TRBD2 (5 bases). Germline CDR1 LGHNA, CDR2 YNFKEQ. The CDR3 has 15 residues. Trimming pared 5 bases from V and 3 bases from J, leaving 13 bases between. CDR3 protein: CASSLKRTDTGELFF. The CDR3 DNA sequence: TGTGCCAGCAGCTTAAAGCGGACCGACACCGGGGAGCTGTTTTTT.

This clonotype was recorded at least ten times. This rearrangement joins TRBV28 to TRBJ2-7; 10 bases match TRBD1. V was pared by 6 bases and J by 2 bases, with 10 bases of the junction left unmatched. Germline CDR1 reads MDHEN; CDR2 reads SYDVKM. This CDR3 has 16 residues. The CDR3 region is CASRSTGGLGTYEQYF. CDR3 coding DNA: TGTGCCAGCAGATCGACAGGGGGCTTAGGAACCTACGAGCAGTACTTC.

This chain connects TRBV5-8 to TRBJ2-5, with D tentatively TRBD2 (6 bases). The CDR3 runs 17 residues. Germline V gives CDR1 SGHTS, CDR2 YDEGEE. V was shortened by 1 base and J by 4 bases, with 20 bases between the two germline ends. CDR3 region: CASSLFPGGPSRETQYF. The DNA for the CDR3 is TGTGCCAGCAGCTTGTTTCCCGGGGGACCCTCCAGAGAGACCCAGTACTTC.

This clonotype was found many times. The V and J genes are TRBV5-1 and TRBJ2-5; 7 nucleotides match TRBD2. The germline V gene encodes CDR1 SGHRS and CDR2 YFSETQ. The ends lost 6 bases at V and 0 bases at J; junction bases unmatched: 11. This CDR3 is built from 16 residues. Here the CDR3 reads CASTQDGGGYQETQYF. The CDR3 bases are TGCGCCAGCACCCAGGATGGGGGGGGATACCAAGAGACCCAGTACTTC.

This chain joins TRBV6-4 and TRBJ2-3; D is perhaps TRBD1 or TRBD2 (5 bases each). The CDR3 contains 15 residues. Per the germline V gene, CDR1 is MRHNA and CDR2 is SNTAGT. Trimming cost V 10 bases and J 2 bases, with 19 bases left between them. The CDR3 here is CATSPGTDPTDTQYF. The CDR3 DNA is TGTGCCACATCCCCTGGGACGGACCCCACAGATACGCAGTATTTT.

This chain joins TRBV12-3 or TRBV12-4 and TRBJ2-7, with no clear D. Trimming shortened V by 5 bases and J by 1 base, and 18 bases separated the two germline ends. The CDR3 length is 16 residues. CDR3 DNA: TGTGCCAGCAGTGTTTTTCCAGGACCCGTGTCCTACGAGCAGTACTTC. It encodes CASSVFPGPVSYEQYF.

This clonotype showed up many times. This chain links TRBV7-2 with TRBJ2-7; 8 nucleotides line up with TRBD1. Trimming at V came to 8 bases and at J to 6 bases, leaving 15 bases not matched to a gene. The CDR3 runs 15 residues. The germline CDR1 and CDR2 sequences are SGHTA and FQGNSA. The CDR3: CASSLEGQGAFEQYF. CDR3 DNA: TGTGCCAGCTCTCTGGAGGGGCAGGGGGCGTTCGAGCAGTACTTC.

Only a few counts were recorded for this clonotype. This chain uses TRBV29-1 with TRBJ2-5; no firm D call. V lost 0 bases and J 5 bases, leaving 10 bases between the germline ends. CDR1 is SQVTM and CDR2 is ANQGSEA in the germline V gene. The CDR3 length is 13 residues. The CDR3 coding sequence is TGCAGCGTTGAAGATGCAGGATGGGAGACCCAGTACTTC. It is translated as CSVEDAGWETQYF.

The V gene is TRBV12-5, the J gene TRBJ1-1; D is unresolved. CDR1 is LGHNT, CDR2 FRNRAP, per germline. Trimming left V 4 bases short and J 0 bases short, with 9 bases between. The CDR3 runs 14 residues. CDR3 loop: CASGSRLMNTEAFF. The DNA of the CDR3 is TGTGCTAGTGGTTCAAGACTCATGAACACTGAAGCTTTCTTT.

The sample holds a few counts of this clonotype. For the CDR3, the DNA is TGTGCCAGCAGTGAACTAGCGGGCCAAGAGACCCAGTACTTC. This translates into CASSELAGQETQYF. This chain links TRBV2 with TRBJ2-5; 8 bases are shared with TRBD2. CDR1 is SNHLY, CDR2 FYNNEI, per germline. This CDR3 has 14 residues. The trim removed 2 bases at V and 1 base at J, leaving 0 bases unmatched.

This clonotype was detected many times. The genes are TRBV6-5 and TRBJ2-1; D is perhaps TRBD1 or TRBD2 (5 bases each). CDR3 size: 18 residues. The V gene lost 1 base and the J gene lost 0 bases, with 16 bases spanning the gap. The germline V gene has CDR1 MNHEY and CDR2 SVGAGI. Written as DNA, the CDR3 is TGTGCCAGCAGTTACTATTGGGACCCCCAGAGCTCCTACAATGAGCAGTTCTTC. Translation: CASSYYWDPQSSYNEQFF.

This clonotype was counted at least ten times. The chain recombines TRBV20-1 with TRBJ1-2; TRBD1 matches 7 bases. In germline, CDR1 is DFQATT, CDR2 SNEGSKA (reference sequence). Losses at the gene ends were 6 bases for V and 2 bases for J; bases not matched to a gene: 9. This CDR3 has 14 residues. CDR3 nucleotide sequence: TGCAGTGCGAACCGACAGGGAGGCAACTATGGCTACACCTTC. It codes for CSANRQGGNYGYTF.

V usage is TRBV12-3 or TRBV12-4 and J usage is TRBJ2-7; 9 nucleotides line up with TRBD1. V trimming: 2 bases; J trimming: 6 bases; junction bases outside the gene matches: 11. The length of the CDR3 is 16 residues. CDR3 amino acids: CASSLMYGQGNSEQYF. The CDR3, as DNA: TGTGCCAGCAGTTTAATGTATGGACAGGGGAATTCCGAGCAGTACTTC.

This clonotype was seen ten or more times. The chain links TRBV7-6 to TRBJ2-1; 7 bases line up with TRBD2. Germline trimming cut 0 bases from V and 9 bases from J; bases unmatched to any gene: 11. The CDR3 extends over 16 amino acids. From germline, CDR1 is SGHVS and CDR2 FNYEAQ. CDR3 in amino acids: CASSLAGGIRITEQFF. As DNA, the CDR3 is TGTGCCAGCAGCTTAGCGGGGGGGATTCGTATTACTGAGCAGTTCTTC. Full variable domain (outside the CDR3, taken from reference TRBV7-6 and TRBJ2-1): GAGVSQSPRYKVTKRGQDVALRCDPISGHVSLYWYRQALGQGPEFLTYFNYEAQQDKSGLPNDRFSAERPEGSISTLTIQRTEQRDSAMYRCASSLAGGIRITEQFFGPGTRLTVL.

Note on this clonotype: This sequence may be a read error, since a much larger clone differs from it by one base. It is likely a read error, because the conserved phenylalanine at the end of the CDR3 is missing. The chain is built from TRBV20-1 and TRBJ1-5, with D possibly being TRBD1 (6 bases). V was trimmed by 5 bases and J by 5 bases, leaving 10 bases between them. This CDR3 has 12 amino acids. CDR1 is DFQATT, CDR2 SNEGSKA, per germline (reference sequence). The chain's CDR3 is CSAGDRYQPQHS. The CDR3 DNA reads TGCAGTGCTGGTGACAGGTATCAGCCCCAGCATTCT.

The CDR3 is CASSLDRLSSYGYTF. Here the CDR3 DNA reads TGTGCCAGCAGCCTTGACCGCTTAAGTTCCTATGGCTACACCTTC. This chain uses TRBV7-3 with TRBJ1-2; D uncertain. With 5 bases removed from V and 4 bases from J, the gap between germline ends came to 17 bases. The V gene's germline CDR1 is SGHTA and CDR2 FQGTGA. The CDR3 has 15 residues.

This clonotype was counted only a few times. The CDR3 DNA reads TGTGCCAGCAGTTTATCGGGAGGGACTAGCACAGATACGCAGTATTTT. Its protein is CASSLSGGTSTDTQYF. The rearrangement uses TRBV27 and TRBJ2-3; 7 nucleotides line up with TRBD2. Losses at the gene ends were 0 bases for V and 0 bases for J; bases not matched to a gene: 3. The CDR3 contains 16 residues. The germline V gene encodes CDR1 MNHEY and CDR2 SMNVEV (reference sequence).

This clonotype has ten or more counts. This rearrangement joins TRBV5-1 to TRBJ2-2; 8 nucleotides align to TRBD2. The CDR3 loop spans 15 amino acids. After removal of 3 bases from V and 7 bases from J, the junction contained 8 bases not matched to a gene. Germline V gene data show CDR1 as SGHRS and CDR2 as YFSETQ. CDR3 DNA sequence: TGCGCCAGCAGCTCCGCCGGACTAGCTGGCGGGGAGCTGTTTTTT. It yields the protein CASSSAGLAGGELFF.

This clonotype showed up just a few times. CDR3 nucleotides: TGTGCCAGCAGCTTGGATGGATGGTCACCCCTCCACTTT. Translating it yields CASSLDGWSPLHF. The V call is TRBV11-2, the J call TRBJ1-6; the D is unclear. The ends were cut back, 3 bases at V and 10 bases at J, with 10 bases in the middle. The CDR3 is made up of 13 amino acids. Germline assignment: CDR1 SGHAT and CDR2 FQNNGV.

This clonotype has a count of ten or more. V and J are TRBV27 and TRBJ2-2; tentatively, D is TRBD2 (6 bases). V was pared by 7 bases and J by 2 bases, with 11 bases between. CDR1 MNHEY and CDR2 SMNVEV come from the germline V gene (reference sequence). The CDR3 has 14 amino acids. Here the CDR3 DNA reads TGTGCCAGCATGGAGGGGCTTAACACCGGGGAGCTGTTTTTT. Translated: CASMEGLNTGELFF.

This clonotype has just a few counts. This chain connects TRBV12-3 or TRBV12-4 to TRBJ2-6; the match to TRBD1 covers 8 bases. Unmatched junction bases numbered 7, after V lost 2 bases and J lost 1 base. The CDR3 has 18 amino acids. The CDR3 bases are TGTGCCAGCAGTTTAAGGGGCAGGGGGCAGTCTGGGGCCAACGTCCTGACTTTC. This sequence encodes CASSLRGRGQSGANVLTF.